Each of the 18 T cell receptor beta chains below was sequenced from the same sample in a study of long-term antiretroviral therapy in people with HIV (dated by TCRdb to the early 2020s). Sequencing of the TRB variable region was done with the immunoSEQ hsTCRB v3.0 assay at survey level resolution. TCRdb carries this immuneACCESS record with in-frame sequences only. Its versions omit some clonotypes, under half of them owing to an unresolved V gene in the studies checked, with the rest unexplained. In all, the sample holds 25,000 to 35,000 clones, and 97% of those were seen once. Of the sample, just under 3% falls within the top ten clones. This specimen consisted of unsorted PBMCs, obtained 6.9 years after starting antiretroviral therapy. Every receptor here comes from a man aged 25 to 40 with HIV.

The gene calls are TRBV5-8 and TRBJ1-6, with 7 bases that match TRBD1. Unmatched junction bases numbered 6, after V lost 0 bases and J lost 9 bases. The CDR3 totals 15 residues. Germline loops: CDR1 SGHTS, CDR2 YDEGEE. In DNA, the CDR3 is TGTGCCAGCAGCTTGGGCCAGGGGGAATTTTCACCCCTCCACTTT. Its protein product is CASSLGQGEFSPLHF.

This chain links TRBV29-1 with TRBJ2-1, with 10 bases lining up with TRBD2. Germline lookup yields CDR1 SQVTM and CDR2 ANQGSEA. With 7 bases clipped from V and 6 bases from J, the junction kept 9 bases outside the gene matches. CDR3 length: 14 residues. This chain's CDR3 is CSAILAGAANEQFF. The CDR3 DNA follows: TGCAGCGCGATCCTAGCGGGGGCGGCCAATGAGCAGTTCTTC.

This chain links TRBV7-2 with TRBJ1-2; D not certain. V was cut by 1 base and J by 8 bases, with 20 bases left in between. This CDR3 comprises 16 residues. CDR1 and CDR2 (germline): SGHTA, FQGNSA. CDR3 sequence (DNA): TGTGCCAGCAGCTTAGACAGTAGTACTCCCTCGCGAGGCTACACCTTC. This codes for CASSLDSSTPSRGYTF.

The chain carries TRBV5-8 and TRBJ1-6, with TRBD1 as a possible D gene (5 bases). Germline loops: CDR1 SGHTS, CDR2 YDEGEE. V lost 4 bases to trimming and J lost 8 bases, with 13 bases between them. CDR3 length: 14 residues. CDR3 residues: CASSKQGGDSPLHF. For the CDR3, the DNA is TGTGCCAGCAGCAAGCAGGGAGGCGATTCACCCCTCCACTTT.

J is TRBJ2-3 and V is TRBV27; maybe TRBD2 (6 bases). The CDR3 is 17 amino acids. The V end lost 6 bases, the J end lost 2 bases, and 21 bases lay between the germline ends. Germline V gene lookup returns CDR1 MNHEY and CDR2 SMNVEV (reference sequence). The DNA for the CDR3 is TGTGCCAGCAGCCCGGCCGTGGGGGACTTCTCCACAGATACGCAGTATTTT. Translation: CASSPAVGDFSTDTQYF.

The genes are TRBV15 and TRBJ1-2; 12 bases are shared with TRBD1. CDR1 is LNHNV and CDR2 is YYDKDF in the germline V gene (reference sequence). The CDR3 is 16 amino acids. V was clipped by 1 base and J by 4 bases; unmatched bases: 4. CDR3 protein: CATSRGGQGAGYGYTF. In nucleotides, the CDR3 is TGTGCCACCAGCAGAGGGGGACAGGGGGCGGGCTATGGCTACACCTTC.

The chain employs TRBV30 and TRBJ1-2, with D hard to call. Looked up from germline, CDR1 is GTSNPN and CDR2 is SVGIG (reference sequence). The germline V and J ends were trimmed by 7 bases and 3 bases, with 15 bases remaining between them. The CDR3 has 13 amino acids. DNA of the CDR3: TGTGCCTCCCCCGCCGCGGCAGACTATGGCTACACCTTC. This encodes CASPAAADYGYTF.

This chain joins TRBV4-3 and TRBJ2-5; TRBD2 is a possible D gene (6 bases). The germline gives CDR1 LGHNA, CDR2 YSLEER. The V end lost 0 bases, the J end lost 7 bases, and 18 bases lay between the germline ends. There are 16 residues in the CDR3. The CDR3 loop is CASSQDSTGTYGTQYF. The CDR3 DNA follows: TGCGCCAGCAGCCAAGATAGTACCGGGACTTATGGGACCCAGTACTTC.

The rearrangement joins TRBV29-1 to TRBJ2-1, with TRBD2 matching over 10 bases. V trimming: 8 bases; J trimming: 9 bases; junction bases outside the gene matches: 10. The CDR3 is 13 residues long. Per the germline V gene, CDR1 is SQVTM and CDR2 is ANQGSEA. The CDR3 region has the DNA TGCAGCAGTCGGGCTAGCGGGAGCGGTGAGCAGTTCTTC. This translates into CSSRASGSGEQFF.

This rearrangement joins TRBV7-2 to TRBJ2-1; TRBD1 matches 7 bases. The ends lost 6 bases at V and 0 bases at J; junction bases unmatched: 5. The CDR3 covers 15 residues. The V gene's germline CDR1 is SGHTA and CDR2 FQGNSA. The CDR3 nucleotides are TGTGCCAGCAGTACCCGACAGGGCTCCTACAATGAGCAGTTCTTC. Protein: CASSTRQGSYNEQFF.

The chain combines TRBV9 with TRBJ1-1; a weak D match, TRBD1 (6 bases). Germline-derived CDR1 and CDR2 are SGDLS and YYNGEE. Between the trimmed V and J ends, which lost 3 bases and 1 base, there was a span of 10 bases. There are 14 residues in the CDR3. The CDR3 region is CASSARGQNTEAFF. The CDR3 nucleotides are TGTGCCAGCAGCGCCCGGGGACAGAACACTGAAGCTTTCTTT.

The chain couples TRBV7-2 to TRBJ2-5; D may be TRBD1 or TRBD2 (5 bases each). Trimming cost V 7 bases and J 2 bases, with 17 bases left between them. CDR3 length: 15 residues. CDR1 and CDR2 from the germline V gene are SGHTA and FQGNSA. This CDR3 reads CASTLSGSPQETQYF. CDR3 in DNA: TGTGCCAGCACCCTATCAGGGAGCCCGCAAGAGACCCAGTACTTC.

The V gene is TRBV7-9, the J gene TRBJ1-1; D not certain. There are 13 residues in the CDR3. V was cut by 4 bases and J by 1 base, with 7 bases left in between. Looked up from germline, CDR1 is SEHNR and CDR2 is FQNEAQ (reference sequence). In nucleotides, the CDR3 is TGTGCCAGCAGCTCGGCGAGGAACACTGAAGCTTTCTTT. It is translated as CASSSARNTEAFF. The full variable domain, rest sourced from reference TRBV7-9 and TRBJ1-1, is DTGVSQNPRHKITKRGQNVTFRCDPISEHNRLYWYRQTLGQGPEFLTYFQNEAQLEKSRLLSDRFSAERPKGSFSTLEIQRTEQGDSAMYLCASSSARNTEAFFGQGTRLTVV.

This chain connects TRBV27 to TRBJ2-3; 8 nucleotides line up with TRBD1. The CDR3 consists of 14 residues. V lost 6 bases, J lost 3 bases, and 5 bases stayed unmatched. The germline V gene encodes CDR1 MNHEY and CDR2 SMNVEV (reference sequence). The CDR3 is CASSTRGRTDTQYF. CDR3 DNA: TGTGCCAGCAGCACCAGGGGGCGTACAGATACGCAGTATTTT.

V usage is TRBV2 and J usage is TRBJ2-7; possibly TRBD1 or TRBD2 for D (6 bases each). V was clipped by 3 bases and J by 6 bases, with 18 bases between them. This CDR3 is built from 15 residues. Germline V CDR1 and CDR2: SNHLY, FYNNEI. CDR3 coding DNA: TGTGCCAGCAGTGAGGGTTTTTGGGGGGCCGGCGAGCAGTACTTC. This gives the protein CASSEGFWGAGEQYF. The full variable domain, rest sourced from reference TRBV2 and TRBJ2-7, is EPEVTQTPSHQVTQMGQEVILRCVPISNHLYFYWYRQILGQKVEFLVSFYNNEISEKSEIFDDQFSVERPDGSNFTLKIRSTKLEDSAMYFCASSEGFWGAGEQYFGPGTRLTVT.

CDR3 sequence: CASSQAGEETQYF. The CDR3 DNA reads TGTGCCAGCAGCCAAGCGGGAGAAGAGACCCAGTACTTC. The chain joins TRBV5-6 to TRBJ2-5, with 8 bases that match TRBD2. V lost 4 bases, J lost 3 bases, and 2 bases stayed unmatched. CDR1 and CDR2 from the germline V gene are SGHDT and YYEEEE. The CDR3 consists of 13 residues. The full variable domain, completed using reference TRBV5-6 and TRBJ2-5, is DAGVTQSPTHLIKTRGQQVTLRCSPKSGHDTVSWYQQALGQGPQFIFQYYEEEERQRGNFPDRFSGHQFPNYSSELNVNALLLGDSALYLCASSQAGEETQYFGPGTRLLVL.

This clone has a single count. CDR3 in amino acids: CASRVSQGPNTGELFF. The CDR3 nucleotides read TGCGCCAGCAGAGTGAGTCAAGGGCCGAACACCGGGGAGCTGTTTTTT. The chain combines TRBV5-1 with TRBJ2-2; no clear D gene. The CDR3 has 16 amino acids. CDR1 is SGHRS and CDR2 is YFSETQ in the germline V gene. V was clipped by 5 bases and J by 0 bases, with 14 bases between them.

The CDR3 DNA follows: TGCGCCAGCAGCCTTCGCCCAGGGATTGGGGACACTGAAGCTTTCTTT. Its protein is CASSLRPGIGDTEAFF. V is TRBV4-1 and J is TRBJ1-1, with a weak D call TRBD1 (5 bases). This CDR3 spans 16 amino acids. CDR1 is MGHRA and CDR2 is YSYEKL in the germline V gene. V lost 4 bases, J lost 3 bases, and 18 bases lay in between.